This T cell receptor (beta chain) was retrieved from a study of radiotherapy plus CTLA-4 blockade in lung cancer. Study-level points and caveats: Subsequent to radiotherapy plus ipilimumab, tumor-derived TCR clones underwent expansion in blood.

The table came from immunoSEQ multiplex PCR; TCRdb's copy has only in-frame clones and leaves some out. The sample carries around 80,000 clones, over 70% recorded once. On this clone: Its antigen remains unknown. This sample includes further DNA sequences coding for the same CDR3.

The germline CDR1 and CDR2 sequences are MNHEY and SMNVEV (reference sequence). The CDR3 covers 16 residues. Trimming at V came to 5 bases and at J to 4 bases, leaving 4 bases not matched to a gene. The sequences come from peripheral blood, collected from a patient treated with radiotherapy plus ipilimumab. The chain has TRBV27 and TRBJ2-1; 14 nucleotides match TRBD2. This TCR came from a human donor with non-small cell lung cancer whose response to radiotherapy plus ipilimumab could not be evaluated. Some clones in this sample may be carry-over from other donors' samples. CDR3 bases: TGTGCCAGCAGTGCGTGGACTAGCGGGGGGTACAATGAGCAGTTCTTC. Residues: CASSAWTSGGYNEQFF.